The 19 T cell receptor beta chains below were found in one sample sequenced in a study of a mutant IDH1 vaccine in newly diagnosed glioma. Stated time point: baseline, week 1 (first vaccination visit). The treatment was: pre-vaccination baseline after standard-of-care therapy. Assay: immunoSEQ multiplex PCR; the TCRdb copy retains only in-frame clones and omits some. In the table there are 55,000 to 70,000 clones, 65% to 90% of which are singletons. Sequences were derived from PBMCs, sampled from a glioma patient treated with radiotherapy, temozolomide or both. The receptors here all came from a man younger than 40 with glioma.

Only one count was recorded for this clone. A junction end diverges from the germline sequence, so it may reflect a read error. V gene TRBV5-4 combines with J gene TRBJ1-1; D is possibly TRBD1 (5 bases). This CDR3 comprises 15 residues. The germline gives CDR1 SGHNT, CDR2 YYREEE (reference sequence). CDR3 sequence (DNA): TGTGCCAGCAGCTTGGTCAGGGATTTGAACTCTGAAGCTTTCTTT. It translates to CASSLVRDLNSEAFF.

The rearrangement joins TRBV19 to TRBJ1-2; D perhaps matches TRBD1 (6 bases). The CDR3 extends over 17 amino acids. Germline lookup yields CDR1 LNHDA and CDR2 SQIVND (reference sequence). V lost 7 bases to trimming and J lost 7 bases, with 28 bases between them. CDR3 sequence reads: CASNLDMAGASMGGYTF. The CDR3 DNA follows: TGTGCCAGTAACCTAGATATGGCAGGGGCGTCTATGGGTGGCTACACCTTC.

This rearrangement joins TRBV19 to TRBJ2-1, with D perhaps TRBD2 (7 bases). This CDR3 is built from 15 residues. The ends were cut back, 3 bases at V and 6 bases at J, with 15 bases in the middle. Germline V gives CDR1 LNHDA, CDR2 SQIVND (reference sequence). The CDR3 DNA follows: TGTGCCAGTAGTATTGGGGGGGCGCCAAGCAATGAGCAGTTCTTC. Its translation: CASSIGGAPSNEQFF. The full variable domain, completed using reference TRBV19 and TRBJ2-1, is DGGITQSPKYLFRKEGQNVTLSCEQNLNHDAMYWYRQDPGQGLRLIYYSQIVNDFQKGDIAEGYSVSREKKESFPLTVTSAQKNPTAFYLCASSIGGAPSNEQFFGPGTRLTVL.

The V and J genes are TRBV5-1 and TRBJ1-2; perhaps TRBD1 as D (5 bases). V shed 4 bases and J shed 3 bases, with 10 bases lying between them. The CDR3 is 13 amino acids. CDR1 is SGHRS and CDR2 is YFSETQ in the germline V gene. The CDR3 is CASSPGGYYGYTF. Here the CDR3 DNA reads TGCGCCAGCAGCCCCGGGGGGTACTATGGCTACACCTTC.

This CDR3 reads CASSPVGTAPGKLFF. The CDR3 coding sequence is TGTGCCAGCTCACCGGTAGGGACTGCCCCGGGAAAACTGTTTTTT. This chain connects TRBV18 to TRBJ1-4; D perhaps matches TRBD1 (5 bases). Germline V gene sequence: CDR1 KGHSH, CDR2 LQKENI. Trimming left V 3 bases short and J 10 bases short, with 18 bases between. The CDR3 loop spans 15 amino acids.

The genes are TRBV6-1 and TRBJ2-7; D remains ambiguous. Trimming stripped 1 base from V and 3 bases from J, with 7 bases between. CDR1 is MNHNS, CDR2 SASEGT, per germline. This CDR3 has 13 amino acids. In DNA, the CDR3 is TGTGCCAGCAGTGAAGGGGTCAACTACGAGCAGTACTTC. Amino acids: CASSEGVNYEQYF.

This clone was recorded only once. V is TRBV5-1 and J is TRBJ1-2; tentatively, D is TRBD1 (6 bases). V was shortened by 4 bases and J by 6 bases, with 19 bases between the two germline ends. CDR1 is SGHRS, CDR2 YFSETQ, per germline. This CDR3 spans 15 amino acids. The CDR3 sequence: CASSNRGTPGHGYTF. The CDR3, as DNA: TGCGCCAGCAGCAACCGAGGGACACCTGGACATGGCTACACCTTC. Full variable domain (remainder filled in from reference TRBV5-1 and TRBJ1-2): KAGVTQTPRYLIKTRGQQVTLSCSPISGHRSVSWYQQTPGQGLQFLFEYFSETQRNKGNFPGRFSGRQFSNSRSEMNVSTLELGDSALYLCASSNRGTPGHGYTFGSGTRLTVV.

V usage is TRBV6-5 and J usage is TRBJ1-3; D uncertain. The germline V gene encodes CDR1 MNHEY and CDR2 SVGAGI. V was shortened by 2 bases and J by 8 bases, with 16 bases between the two germline ends. The length of the CDR3 is 15 residues. CDR3 bases: TGTGCCAGCAGTTACGCCGAGGGTCATGGGTACACCATATATTTT. Translated, it gives CASSYAEGHGYTIYF.

This clone occurred once. The V and J genes are TRBV27 and TRBJ1-5; D gene ambiguous. CDR1 is MNHEY and CDR2 is SMNVEV in the germline V gene (reference sequence). Trimming took 3 bases from V and 0 from J, leaving 9 bases between them. The CDR3 is 15 residues long. CDR3 amino acids: CASSLAQYSNQPQHF. In DNA form, the CDR3 reads TGTGCCAGCAGTTTGGCACAGTATAGCAATCAGCCCCAGCATTTT.

The CDR3 DNA follows: TGCGCCAGCAGCCAAGGTAGCGGGGGAAAGGCAGATACGCAGTATTTT. Its translation: CASSQGSGGKADTQYF. The gene calls are TRBV4-1 and TRBJ2-3, with TRBD2 identical over 9 bases. The V segment lost 1 base and the J segment 4 bases; nucleotides outside the gene matches: 6. The CDR3 consists of 16 residues. Germline lookup yields CDR1 MGHRA and CDR2 YSYEKL.

The chain joins TRBV7-2 to TRBJ1-2; D gene ambiguous. Looked up from germline, CDR1 is SGHTA and CDR2 is FQGNSA. Trimming removed 4 bases from V and 2 bases from J, with 17 bases in between. The CDR3 loop spans 16 amino acids. CDR3 sequence: CASSSPDTIINYGYTF. The CDR3 DNA follows: TGTGCCAGCAGCTCTCCAGACACCATCATCAACTATGGCTACACCTTC.

The chain couples TRBV2 to TRBJ2-4; the match to TRBD1 covers 12 bases. This CDR3 contains 17 residues. J lost 9 bases, V lost 5 bases, and 14 bases had no gene match. Per germline, CDR1 SNHLY and CDR2 FYNNEI. CDR3 bases: TGTGCCAGCAGTACGAACGGGGACAGGGGGCTTTGGTCCATTCAGTACTTC. Protein sequence: CASSTNGDRGLWSIQYF. Supplemented by reference TRBV2 and TRBJ2-4, the full variable domain reads EPEVTQTPSHQVTQMGQEVILRCVPISNHLYFYWYRQILGQKVEFLVSFYNNEISEKSEIFDDQFSVERPDGSNFTLKIRSTKLEDSAMYFCASSTNGDRGLWSIQYFGAGTRLSVL.

The chain couples TRBV6-6 to TRBJ1-5, with D tentatively TRBD1 (5 bases). This CDR3 spans 16 amino acids. Trimming pared 0 bases from V and 7 bases from J, leaving 16 bases between. CDR1 MNHNY and CDR2 SVGAGI come from the germline V gene (reference sequence). CDR3 sequence: CASSYSSANRGQPQHF. CDR3 nucleotides: TGTGCCAGCAGTTACTCAAGCGCAAATAGGGGCCAGCCCCAGCATTTT.

The rearrangement uses TRBV2 and TRBJ2-1; D gene uncertain. In germline, CDR1 is SNHLY, CDR2 FYNNEI. The CDR3 covers 14 residues. The V gene lost 6 bases and the J gene lost 0 bases, with 9 bases spanning the gap. CDR3 bases: TGTGCCAGCAGCGAATCCTACTCCTACAATGAGCAGTTCTTC. It codes for CASSESYSYNEQFF.

The chain joins TRBV5-1 to TRBJ2-5; TRBD1 matches 9 bases. V shed 4 bases and J 3 bases; nucleotides not matched to a gene: 7. This CDR3 region has 15 residues. The germline CDR1 and CDR2 sequences are SGHRS and YFSETQ. In DNA form, the CDR3 reads TGCGCCAGCAGCATAGGGACAGGGAGAGAAGAGACCCAGTACTTC. Amino acids: CASSIGTGREETQYF.

This chain uses TRBV19 with TRBJ1-2; D unresolved. The CDR3 sequence is 15 residues long. Germline values: CDR1 LNHDA, CDR2 SQIVND (reference sequence). V was cut by 1 base and J by 4 bases, with 13 bases left in between. CDR3 DNA: TGTGCCAGTAGTATAGGGGCACAGCCGATCTATGGCTACACCTTC. The encoded protein is CASSIGAQPIYGYTF.

The chain couples TRBV4-1 to TRBJ1-6; 7 nucleotides align to TRBD1. The CDR3 extends over 14 amino acids. J gave up 7 bases and V 1 base, and 1 base lay outside the gene matches. CDR1 is MGHRA and CDR2 is YSYEKL in the germline V gene. The CDR3 region has the DNA TGCGCCAGCAGCCAAGTACAGGGGAATTCACCCCTCCACTTT. Its protein is CASSQVQGNSPLHF.

The chain links TRBV11-2 to TRBJ1-1, with a tentative D call TRBD1 (5 bases). The CDR3 spans 15 residues. The germline V gene has CDR1 SGHAT and CDR2 FQNNGV. V was clipped by 0 bases and J by 4 bases, with 12 bases between them. For the CDR3, the DNA is TGTGCCAGCAGCTTAGACTTTGGGGGTGGCACTGAAGCTTTCTTT. Protein: CASSLDFGGGTEAFF. The variable domain in full, completed from reference TRBV11-2 and TRBJ1-1, reads EAGVAQSPRYKIIEKRQSVAFWCNPISGHATLYWYQQILGQGPKLLIQFQNNGVVDDSQLPKDRFSAERLKGVDSTLKIQPAKLEDSAVYLCASSLDFGGGTEAFFGQGTRLTVV.

This clone occurred a few times. This specimen includes other DNA sequences encoding the same CDR3. The chain employs TRBV9 and TRBJ2-1; 9 bases agree with TRBD2. The V gene end was trimmed by 0 bases and the J gene end by 8 bases; junction bases not matched to a gene: 9. The length of the CDR3 is 16 residues. Germline CDR1 and CDR2: SGDLS and YYNGEE. The CDR3: CASSVDLRGGRDEQFF. The CDR3 nucleotides read TGTGCCAGCAGCGTAGACCTGCGGGGGGGCCGGGATGAGCAGTTCTTC.